The TCR beta chain described here comes from a study of PD-1 blockade in classical Hodgkin lymphoma. Study-wide points: Complete responders entered with baseline diversity on par with newly diagnosed patients, the results showed.

As concerns this clone: Its antigen remains unidentified.

From germline, CDR1 is MGHDK and CDR2 SYGVNS. V lost 4 bases and J 6 bases, leaving 13 bases between the germline ends. The CDR3 consists of 14 residues. The method was immunoSEQ multiplex PCR; TCRdb's version includes in-frame clones alone and lacks a portion of them. The sample has 75,000 to 100,000 clones, about four fifths seen once. Autologous stem cell transplantation was followed by relapse in every patient, and brentuximab vedotin exposure varied. V is TRBV25-1 and J is TRBJ2-1; tentative D call: TRBD2 (7 bases). The source material was peripheral blood mononuclear cells (PBMCs), sampled before the second cycle of nivolumab. This sequence originates from a human donor with classical Hodgkin lymphoma. CDR3 DNA sequence: TGTGCCAGCAGTGCCTGGGGGGGCGGCAATGAGCAGTTCTTC. It codes for CASSAWGGGNEQFF.